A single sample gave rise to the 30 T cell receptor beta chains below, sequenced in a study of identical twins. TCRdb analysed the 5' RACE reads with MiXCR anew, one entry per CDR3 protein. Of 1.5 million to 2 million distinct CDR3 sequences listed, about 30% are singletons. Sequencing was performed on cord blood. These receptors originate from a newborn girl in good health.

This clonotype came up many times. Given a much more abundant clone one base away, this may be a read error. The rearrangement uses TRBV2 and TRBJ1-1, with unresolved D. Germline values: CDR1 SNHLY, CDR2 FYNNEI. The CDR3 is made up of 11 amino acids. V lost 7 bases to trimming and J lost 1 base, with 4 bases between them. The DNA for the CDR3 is TGTGCCAGCATCCAGAACACTGAAGCTTTCTTT. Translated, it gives CASIQNTEAFF. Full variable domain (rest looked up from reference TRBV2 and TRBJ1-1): EPEVTQTPSHQVTQMGQEVILRCVPISNHLYFYWYRQILGQKVEFLVSFYNNEISEKSEIFDDQFSVERPDGSNFTLKIRSTKLEDSAMYFCASIQNTEAFFGQGTRLTVV.

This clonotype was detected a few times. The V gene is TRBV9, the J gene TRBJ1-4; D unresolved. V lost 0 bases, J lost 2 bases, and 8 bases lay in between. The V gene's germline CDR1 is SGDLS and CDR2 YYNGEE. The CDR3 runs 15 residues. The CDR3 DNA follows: TGTGCCAGCAGCGTAGGTGGGCGGACTAATGAAAAACTGTTTTTT. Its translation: CASSVGGRTNEKLFF.

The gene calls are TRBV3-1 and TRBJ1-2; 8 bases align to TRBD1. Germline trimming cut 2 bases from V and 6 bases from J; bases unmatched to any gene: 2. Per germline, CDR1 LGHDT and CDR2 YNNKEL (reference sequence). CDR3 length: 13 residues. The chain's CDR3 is CASSQMTGDGYTF. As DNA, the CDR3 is TGTGCCAGCAGCCAAATGACAGGGGATGGCTACACCTTC.

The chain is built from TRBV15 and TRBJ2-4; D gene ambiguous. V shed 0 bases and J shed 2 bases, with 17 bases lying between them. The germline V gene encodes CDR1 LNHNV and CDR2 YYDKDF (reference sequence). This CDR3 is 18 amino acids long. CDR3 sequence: CATSRDLEPIIPKNIQYF. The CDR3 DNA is TGTGCCACCAGCAGAGATCTGGAACCCATTATTCCCAAAAACATTCAGTACTTC.

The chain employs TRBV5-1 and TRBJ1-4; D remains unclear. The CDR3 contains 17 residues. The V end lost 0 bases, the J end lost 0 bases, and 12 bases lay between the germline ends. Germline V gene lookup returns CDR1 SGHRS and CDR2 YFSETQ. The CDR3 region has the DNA TGCGCCAGCAGCTTGGGTCCAGGAACCGCAACTAATGAAAAACTGTTTTTT. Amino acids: CASSLGPGTATNEKLFF.

Here the CDR3 reads CASSQPYAEVYEQYF. The CDR3 region has the DNA TGTGCCAGCAGCCAACCCTATGCGGAAGTCTACGAGCAGTACTTC. The V and J genes are TRBV3-1 and TRBJ2-5; D not certain. Near its end, the DNA agrees better with TRBJ2-7, so the J call may be wrong. The CDR3 runs to 15 residues. Germline CDR1 is LGHDT and CDR2 is YNNKEL (reference sequence).

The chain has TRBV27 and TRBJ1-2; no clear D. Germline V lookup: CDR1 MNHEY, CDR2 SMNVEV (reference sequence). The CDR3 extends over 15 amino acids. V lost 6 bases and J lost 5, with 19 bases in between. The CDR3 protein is CASRPGRSLSYGYTF. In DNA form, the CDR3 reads TGTGCCAGCAGACCCGGACGTTCGCTAAGTTATGGCTACACCTTC.

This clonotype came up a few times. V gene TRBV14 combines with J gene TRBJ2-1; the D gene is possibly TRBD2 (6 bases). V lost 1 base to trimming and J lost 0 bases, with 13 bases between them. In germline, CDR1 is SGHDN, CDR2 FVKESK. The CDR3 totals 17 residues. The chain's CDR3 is CASSQVWAGFSYNEQFF. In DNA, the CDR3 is TGTGCCAGCAGCCAAGTATGGGCGGGGTTCTCCTACAATGAGCAGTTCTTC.

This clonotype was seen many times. The CDR3 loop is CSARGGSNYGYTF. The CDR3 coding sequence is TGCAGTGCTAGAGGCGGCAGCAACTATGGCTACACCTTC. The chain is built from TRBV20-1 and TRBJ1-2; D is unclear. This CDR3 is built from 13 residues. Per the germline V gene, CDR1 is DFQATT and CDR2 is SNEGSKA (reference sequence). V was shortened by 1 base and J by 2 bases, with 8 bases between the two germline ends.

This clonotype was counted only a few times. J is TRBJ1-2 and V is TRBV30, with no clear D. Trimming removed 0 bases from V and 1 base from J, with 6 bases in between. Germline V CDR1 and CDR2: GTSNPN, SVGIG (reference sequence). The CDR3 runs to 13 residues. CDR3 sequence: CAWSVQNNYGYTF. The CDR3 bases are TGTGCCTGGAGTGTACAAAATAACTATGGCTACACCTTC.

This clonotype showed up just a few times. This CDR3 is CASSLWASGVASTDTQYF. The CDR3 DNA sequence: TGTGCCAGCAGTTTATGGGCTAGCGGGGTTGCTAGCACAGATACGCAGTATTTT. V is TRBV28 and J is TRBJ2-3; TRBD2 aligns across 9 bases. This CDR3 spans 18 amino acids. Germline V gene data show CDR1 as MDHEN and CDR2 as SYDVKM. After removal of 0 bases from V and 0 bases from J, the junction contained 7 bases not matched to a gene.

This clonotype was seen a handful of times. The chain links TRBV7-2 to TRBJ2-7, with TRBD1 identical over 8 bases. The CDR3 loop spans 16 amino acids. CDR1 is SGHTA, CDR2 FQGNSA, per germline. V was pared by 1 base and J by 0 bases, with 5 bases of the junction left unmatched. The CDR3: CASSLDRDRPSYEQYF. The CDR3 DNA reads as TGTGCCAGCAGCTTAGATCGGGACAGGCCCTCCTACGAGCAGTACTTC.

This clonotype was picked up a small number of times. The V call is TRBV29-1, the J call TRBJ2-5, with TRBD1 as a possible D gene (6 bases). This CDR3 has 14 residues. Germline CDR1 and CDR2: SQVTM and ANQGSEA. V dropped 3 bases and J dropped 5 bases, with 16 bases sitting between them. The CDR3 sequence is CSVEKGHRWETQYF. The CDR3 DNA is TGCAGCGTTGAGAAGGGACATCGGTGGGAGACCCAGTACTTC.

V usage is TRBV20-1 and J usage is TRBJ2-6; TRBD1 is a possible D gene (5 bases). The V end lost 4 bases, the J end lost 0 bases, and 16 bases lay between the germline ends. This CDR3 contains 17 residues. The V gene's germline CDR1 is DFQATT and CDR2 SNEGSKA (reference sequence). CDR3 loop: CSATRARVGSGANVLTF. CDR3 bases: TGCAGTGCTACCCGCGCCAGGGTCGGCTCTGGGGCCAACGTCCTGACTTTC.

The CDR3 sequence: CASATSGVYQETQYF. The CDR3 region has the DNA TGCGCCAGCGCAACTAGCGGGGTGTACCAAGAGACCCAGTACTTC. The V and J genes are TRBV5-1 and TRBJ2-5; TRBD2 aligns across 10 bases. The CDR3 loop spans 15 amino acids. The V gene end was trimmed by 7 bases and the J gene end by 0 bases; junction bases not matched to a gene: 6. Germline loops: CDR1 SGHRS, CDR2 YFSETQ.

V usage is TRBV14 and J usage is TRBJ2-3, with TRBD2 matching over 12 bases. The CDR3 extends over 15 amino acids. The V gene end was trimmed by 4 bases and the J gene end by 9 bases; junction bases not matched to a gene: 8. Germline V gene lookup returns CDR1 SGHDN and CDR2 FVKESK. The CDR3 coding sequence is TGTGCCAGCAGCCCCCGGTGGACTAGCGGGGAGACGCAGTATTTT. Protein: CASSPRWTSGETQYF.

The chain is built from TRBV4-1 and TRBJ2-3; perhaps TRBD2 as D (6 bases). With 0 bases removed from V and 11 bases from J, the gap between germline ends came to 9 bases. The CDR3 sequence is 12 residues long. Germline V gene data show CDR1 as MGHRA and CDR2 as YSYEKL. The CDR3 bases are TGCGCCAGCAGCCAAGATACTAGCAGGCAGTATTTT. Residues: CASSQDTSRQYF.

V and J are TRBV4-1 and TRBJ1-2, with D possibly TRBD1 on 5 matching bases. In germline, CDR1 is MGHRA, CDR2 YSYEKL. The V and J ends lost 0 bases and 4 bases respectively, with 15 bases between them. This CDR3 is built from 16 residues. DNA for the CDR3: TGCGCCAGCAGCCAAGACTACAGGCTTAGGGTCTATGGCTACACCTTC. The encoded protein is CASSQDYRLRVYGYTF.

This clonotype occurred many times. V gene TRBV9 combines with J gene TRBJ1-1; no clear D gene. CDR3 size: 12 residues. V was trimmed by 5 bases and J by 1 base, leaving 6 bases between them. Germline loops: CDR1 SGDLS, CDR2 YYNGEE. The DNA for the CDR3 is TGTGCCAGCAGTGGACGGAACACTGAAGCTTTCTTT. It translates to CASSGRNTEAFF.

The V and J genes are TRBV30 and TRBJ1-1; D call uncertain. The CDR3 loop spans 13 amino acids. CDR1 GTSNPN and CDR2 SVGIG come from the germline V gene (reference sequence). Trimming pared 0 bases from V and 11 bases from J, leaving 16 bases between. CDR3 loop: CAWSVLGLRSAFF. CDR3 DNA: TGTGCCTGGAGTGTACTCGGCCTAAGGAGCGCTTTCTTT.

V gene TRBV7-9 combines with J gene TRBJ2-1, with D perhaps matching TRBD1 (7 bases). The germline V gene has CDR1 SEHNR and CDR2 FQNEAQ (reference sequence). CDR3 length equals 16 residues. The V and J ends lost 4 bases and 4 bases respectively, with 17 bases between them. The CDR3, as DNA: TGTGCCAGCAGCTCATCAGCAGGGGGGCTATACAATGAGCAGTTCTTC. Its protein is CASSSSAGGLYNEQFF.

The DNA of the CDR3 is TGCAGTGCTGTACCGGGACTAGAAGGGCCCTACAATGAGCAGTTCTTC. Translated, it gives CSAVPGLEGPYNEQFF. V usage is TRBV20-1 and J usage is TRBJ2-1, with 8 bases fitting TRBD2. J was trimmed by 2 bases and V by 5 bases; bases with no gene match: 11. Germline lookup yields CDR1 DFQATT and CDR2 SNEGSKA (reference sequence). This CDR3 is built from 16 residues.

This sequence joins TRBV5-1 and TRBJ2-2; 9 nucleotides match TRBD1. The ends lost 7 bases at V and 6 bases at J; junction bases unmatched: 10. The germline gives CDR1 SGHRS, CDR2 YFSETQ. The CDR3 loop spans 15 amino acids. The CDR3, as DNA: TGCGCCAGCCTACCGACAGGGGGACTTTCCGGGGAGCTGTTTTTT. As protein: CASLPTGGLSGELFF.

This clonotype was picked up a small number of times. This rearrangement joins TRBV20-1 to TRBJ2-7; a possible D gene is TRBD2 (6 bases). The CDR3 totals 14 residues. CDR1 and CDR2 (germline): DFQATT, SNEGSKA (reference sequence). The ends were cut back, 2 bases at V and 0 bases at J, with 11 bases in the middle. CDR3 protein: CSARRRGLSYEQYF. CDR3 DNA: TGCAGTGCTAGACGGCGGGGACTCTCCTACGAGCAGTACTTC.

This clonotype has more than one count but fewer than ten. CDR3 DNA: TGCAGTGCTTCCGACGGGTACAATGAGCAGTTCTTC. Amino acid sequence: CSASDGYNEQFF. The J gene is TRBJ2-1, the V gene TRBV20-1; D gene uncertain. V dropped 5 bases and J dropped 4 bases, with 9 bases sitting between them. The CDR3 is made up of 12 amino acids. Germline CDR1 and CDR2: DFQATT and SNEGSKA (reference sequence).

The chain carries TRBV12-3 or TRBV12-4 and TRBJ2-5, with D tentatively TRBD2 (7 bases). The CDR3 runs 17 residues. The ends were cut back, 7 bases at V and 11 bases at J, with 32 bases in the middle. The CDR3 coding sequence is TGTGCCAGCACAACGGAAATATGGGGGGGGGCCATCTCTGAGCAGTACTTC. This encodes CASTTEIWGGAISEQYF.

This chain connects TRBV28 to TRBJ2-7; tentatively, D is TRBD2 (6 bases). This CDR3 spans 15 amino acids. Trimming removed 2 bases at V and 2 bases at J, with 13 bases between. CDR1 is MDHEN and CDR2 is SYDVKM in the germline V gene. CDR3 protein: CASSLTGEVPYEQYF. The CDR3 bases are TGTGCCAGCAGTTTAACGGGAGAAGTCCCCTACGAGCAGTACTTC.

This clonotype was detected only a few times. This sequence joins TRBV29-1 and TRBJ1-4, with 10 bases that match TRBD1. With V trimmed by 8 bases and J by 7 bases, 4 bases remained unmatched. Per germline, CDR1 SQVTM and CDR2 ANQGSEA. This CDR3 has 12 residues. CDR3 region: CSRTGGGEKLFF. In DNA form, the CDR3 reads TGCAGCCGGACAGGGGGGGGTGAAAAACTGTTTTTT.

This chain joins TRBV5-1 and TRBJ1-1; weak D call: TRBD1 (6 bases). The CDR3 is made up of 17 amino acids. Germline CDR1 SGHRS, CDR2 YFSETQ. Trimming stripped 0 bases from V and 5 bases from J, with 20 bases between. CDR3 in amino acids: CASSLDLLRARGTEAFF. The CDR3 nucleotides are TGCGCCAGCAGCTTGGACCTCCTCAGGGCGAGGGGGACTGAAGCTTTCTTT.

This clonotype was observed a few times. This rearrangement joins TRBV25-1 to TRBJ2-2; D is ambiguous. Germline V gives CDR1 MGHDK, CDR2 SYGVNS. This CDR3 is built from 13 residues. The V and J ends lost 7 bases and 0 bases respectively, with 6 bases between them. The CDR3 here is CASTEPNTGELFF. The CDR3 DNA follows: TGTGCCAGCACCGAACCGAACACCGGGGAGCTGTTTTTT. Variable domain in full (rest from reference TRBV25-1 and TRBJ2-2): EADIYQTPRYLVIGTGKKITLECSQTMGHDKMYWYQQDPGMELHLIHYSYGVNSTEKGDLSSESTVSRIRTEHFPLTLESARPSHTSQYLCASTEPNTGELFFGEGSRLTVL.